This TCR beta chain stems from a study of blood T cell repertoires in COVID-19. Study context: Spain, Italy and the United States supplied samples that represented acute and convalescent COVID-19.

The CDR3 runs 12 residues. Between the trimmed V and J ends, which lost 0 bases and 8 bases, there was a span of 5 bases. In germline, CDR1 is ENHRY, CDR2 SYGVKD. Sequencing used immunoSEQ multiplex PCR; TCRdb keeps in-frame clones, though not all of them. The table lists around 22,000 clones, around 90% of them singletons, with over 3% in the top ten. The sequence derives from a woman in her 70s with active COVID-19. The sequenced material came from peripheral blood. The chain uses TRBV10-3 and TRBJ1-3, with D hard to call. The CDR3 DNA reads as TGTGCCATCAGTGAGTCTAGCTACACCATATATTTT. Its translation is CAISESSYTIYF.